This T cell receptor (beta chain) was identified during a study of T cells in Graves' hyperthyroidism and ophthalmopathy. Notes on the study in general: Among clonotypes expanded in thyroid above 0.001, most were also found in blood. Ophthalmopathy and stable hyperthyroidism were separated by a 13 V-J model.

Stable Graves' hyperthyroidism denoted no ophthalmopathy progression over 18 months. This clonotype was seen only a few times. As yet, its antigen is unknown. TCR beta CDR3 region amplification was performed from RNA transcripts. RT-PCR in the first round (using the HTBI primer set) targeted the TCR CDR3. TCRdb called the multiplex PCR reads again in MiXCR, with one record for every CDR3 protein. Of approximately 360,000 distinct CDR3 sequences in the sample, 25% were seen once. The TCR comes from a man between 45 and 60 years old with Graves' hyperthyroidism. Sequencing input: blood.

CDR3 DNA sequence: TGCGCCAGCAGCTTATCTCCGCGAGACTACGAGCAGTACTTC. Its protein is CASSLSPRDYEQYF. The chain recombines TRBV5-1 with TRBJ2-7; the D is unclear. Germline-derived CDR1 and CDR2 are SGHRS and YFSETQ. The ends were cut back, 2 bases at V and 3 bases at J, with 12 bases in the middle. CDR3 length equals 14 residues.